Following are 24 T cell receptor beta chains from one sample sequenced in a study of blood T cells in healthy people across ages. The authors ran a second PCR of roughly 6 to 12 cycles using a sample-barcoded 5' primer and a J-beta primer mix. TCRdb passed the 5' RACE reads through MiXCR, listing each CDR3 protein once. The profile covers over a million distinct CDR3 sequences, with approximately 43% appearing a single time and about 4% taken by the ten largest. Sequencing was carried out using blood. These receptors originate from a woman in her late teens or twenties in good health.

The rearrangement links TRBV21-1 to TRBJ2-3; TRBD1 is the table's D call, not checked against the DNA. TRBV21-1 is an annotated pseudogene. CDR3 length equals 15 residues. CDR3 DNA: TGTGCCAGCAGCGCCCGGGGACGGAGGCTGGATACGCAGTATTTT. This codes for CASSARGRRLDTQYF.

The chain recombines TRBV20-1 with TRBJ2-7, with 14 bases that match TRBD2. Germline V gives CDR1 DFQATT, CDR2 SNEGSKA (reference sequence). The CDR3 is 15 amino acids. V shed 3 bases, J shed 7 bases, and the junction held 8 bases outside the gene matches. This CDR3 reads CSARKAGLAGVEQYF. CDR3 sequence (DNA): TGCAGTGCTAGGAAGGCGGGACTAGCGGGAGTTGAGCAGTACTTC.

The V and J genes are TRBV5-6 and TRBJ1-5; maybe TRBD1 (5 bases). V was cut by 1 base and J by 6 bases, with 8 bases left in between. The CDR3 has 13 amino acids. In germline, CDR1 is SGHDT, CDR2 YYEEEE. This CDR3 is CASSLYGGQPQHF. CDR3 coding DNA: TGTGCCAGCAGCTTGTACGGGGGTCAGCCCCAGCATTTT.

This clonotype came up a few times. The chain joins TRBV28 to TRBJ2-1; 13 nucleotides align to TRBD2. The germline V gene encodes CDR1 MDHEN and CDR2 SYDVKM. After removal of 11 bases from V and 6 bases from J, the junction contained 10 bases not matched to a gene. The CDR3 runs to 15 residues. The DNA for the CDR3 is TGTGCCTGTCGGACTAGCGGGAGTTTGGGCAATGAGCAGTTCTTC. Protein product: CACRTSGSLGNEQFF.

V gene TRBV9 combines with J gene TRBJ1-4; 10 nucleotides line up with TRBD1. The germline gives CDR1 SGDLS, CDR2 YYNGEE. V was clipped by 0 bases and J by 8 bases; unmatched bases: 4. The length of the CDR3 is 15 residues. CDR3 region: CASSVEGTGDEKLFF. CDR3 in DNA: TGTGCCAGCAGCGTAGAGGGGACAGGGGACGAAAAACTGTTTTTT.

This chain joins TRBV6-2 or TRBV6-3 and TRBJ2-3, with D possibly being TRBD2 (5 bases). Deletions cut 7 bases from V and 1 base from J, with 15 bases between. Germline V gives CDR1 MNHEY, CDR2 SVGEGT. The CDR3 runs 15 residues. The CDR3 DNA reads TGTGCCAGCACCCCGGACTTTCTCCGCACAGATACGCAGTATTTT. This gives the protein CASTPDFLRTDTQYF.

There are a few counts of this clonotype. The rearrangement joins TRBV29-1 to TRBJ2-1; D is undetermined. This CDR3 is 8 amino acids long. V was pared by 3 bases and J by 12 bases, with 3 bases between. Germline values: CDR1 SQVTM, CDR2 ANQGSEA. This CDR3 reads CSVDRQFF. CDR3 in DNA: TGCAGCGTTGACCGGCAGTTCTTC.

The chain joins TRBV7-2 to TRBJ2-7; D remains ambiguous. The J call is uncertain, as TRBJ2-5 better fits the DNA end. The CDR3 is 13 residues long. CDR1 is SGHTA and CDR2 is FQGNSA in the germline V gene. Here the CDR3 DNA reads TGTGCCAGCAGCTTAGGGGCAGTTAAGACCCAGTACTTC. This translates into CASSLGAVKTQYF.

The chain is built from TRBV28 and TRBJ2-3, with 8 nucleotides matching TRBD2. Germline V gene data show CDR1 as MDHEN and CDR2 as SYDVKM. This CDR3 contains 15 residues. V shed 7 bases and J 2 bases; nucleotides not matched to a gene: 8. The CDR3 is CASIPGLASTDTQYF. As DNA, the CDR3 is TGTGCCAGCATACCCGGACTAGCCTCCACAGATACGCAGTATTTT.

The chain carries TRBV12-3 or TRBV12-4 and TRBJ1-1; no clear D. V was clipped by 6 bases and J by 3 bases, with 11 bases between them. The CDR3 covers 13 residues. Here the CDR3 reads CASRPLGDTEAFF. The CDR3 DNA reads TGTGCCAGCAGGCCCCTCGGGGACACTGAAGCTTTCTTT.

The rearrangement uses TRBV10-3 and TRBJ2-1; 7 bases align to TRBD1. V shed 9 bases, J shed 7 bases, and the junction held 9 bases outside the gene matches. The CDR3 contains 13 residues. Germline-derived CDR1 and CDR2 are ENHRY and SYGVKD. DNA for the CDR3: TGTGCCATTGGGTACAGACAGGGAAATGAGCAGTTCTTC. It translates to CAIGYRQGNEQFF.

This clonotype was detected a few times. V and J are TRBV20-1 and TRBJ2-3, with D perhaps matching TRBD1 (6 bases). The CDR3 length is 16 residues. V lost 6 bases to trimming and J lost 4 bases, with 23 bases between them. CDR1 is DFQATT, CDR2 SNEGSKA, per germline (reference sequence). The CDR3 here is CSASYGTSSGPDTQYF. CDR3 DNA: TGCAGTGCCAGTTACGGGACATCTTCTGGCCCAGATACGCAGTATTTT.

CDR3 nucleotide sequence: TGTGCCAGCAGCCTAGAGACCGGCAACTTTTCACCCCTCCACTTT. This codes for CASSLETGNFSPLHF. The V and J genes are TRBV5-5 and TRBJ1-6; D gene ambiguous. Germline CDR1 reads SGHKS; CDR2 reads YYEKEE (reference sequence). V was shortened by 4 bases and J by 9 bases, with 17 bases between the two germline ends. The CDR3 sequence is 15 residues long.

The chain uses TRBV24-1 and TRBJ2-1; 9 bases are a match to TRBD2. Germline V lookup: CDR1 KGHDR, CDR2 SFDVKD. CDR3 length: 16 residues. After removal of 3 bases from V and 3 bases from J, the junction contained 5 bases not matched to a gene. The CDR3 DNA sequence: TGTGCCACCAGTGATCAGACTAGCGGTGTCTACAATGAGCAGTTCTTC. Protein sequence: CATSDQTSGVYNEQFF.

The rearrangement links TRBV29-1 to TRBJ2-2; D may be TRBD2 (6 bases). This CDR3 contains 14 residues. Germline V CDR1 and CDR2: SQVTM, ANQGSEA. Trimming left V 4 bases short and J 3 bases short, with 12 bases between. The CDR3 nucleotides are TGCAGCGTTGGGCCGGGGGAGGACACCGGGGAGCTGTTTTTT. Translated: CSVGPGEDTGELFF.

In its sample, this clonotype was seen many times. V usage is TRBV29-1 and J usage is TRBJ2-1, with D possibly being TRBD1 (6 bases). The V gene lost 2 bases and the J gene lost 12 bases, with 17 bases spanning the gap. Germline values: CDR1 SQVTM, CDR2 ANQGSEA. The length of the CDR3 is 13 residues. The CDR3 is CSVESPGHLGQFF. The CDR3 nucleotides are TGCAGCGTTGAATCCCCGGGACACCTTGGGCAGTTCTTC.

This clonotype was detected only a few times. V usage is TRBV20-1 and J usage is TRBJ2-4, with 9 bases aligning to TRBD2. The DNA end favors TRBJ2-7, so the J call may be wrong. This CDR3 spans 13 amino acids. Germline assignment: CDR1 DFQATT and CDR2 SNEGSKA (reference sequence). CDR3 in amino acids: CSARWLAGFEQYF. CDR3 in DNA: TGCAGTGCTAGATGGCTAGCGGGGTTCGAGCAGTACTTC.

This chain uses TRBV7-2 with TRBJ2-1, with D perhaps being TRBD1 or TRBD2 (7 bases each). Trimming took 2 bases from V and 9 from J, leaving 14 bases between them. The CDR3 loop spans 14 amino acids. Germline V CDR1 and CDR2: SGHTA, FQGNSA. The CDR3 loop is CASSLRGGGGEQFF. Here the CDR3 DNA reads TGTGCCAGCAGCTTAAGGGGAGGGGGCGGTGAGCAGTTCTTC.

V usage is TRBV6-6 and J usage is TRBJ2-3; D perhaps matches TRBD2 (6 bases). The CDR3 totals 16 residues. Germline lookup yields CDR1 MNHNY and CDR2 SVGAGI (reference sequence). The V end lost 6 bases, the J end lost 5 bases, and 21 bases lay between the germline ends. The CDR3 reads CASRAPTSSLQDTQYF. The CDR3 DNA is TGTGCCAGCAGAGCCCCGACTAGTAGTCTTCAAGATACGCAGTATTTT.

This clonotype was seen more than once but under ten times. The J gene is TRBJ2-3, the V gene TRBV5-1; the match to TRBD2 covers 10 bases. The CDR3 length is 15 residues. Germline trimming cut 0 bases from V and 6 bases from J; bases unmatched to any gene: 4. CDR1 SGHRS and CDR2 YFSETQ come from the germline V gene. The CDR3 here is CASSLAASGSDTQYF. CDR3 coding DNA: TGCGCCAGCAGCTTGGCGGCTAGCGGGAGCGATACGCAGTATTTT.

The table lists this clonotype with a few counts. The chain is built from TRBV29-1 and TRBJ2-7; D remains unclear. The CDR3 covers 13 residues. The V end lost 7 bases, the J end lost 2 bases, and 15 bases lay between the germline ends. The germline CDR1 and CDR2 sequences are SQVTM and ANQGSEA. The chain's CDR3 is CSAGSLRAYEQYF. CDR3 in DNA: TGCAGCGCCGGGTCTCTTCGGGCCTACGAGCAGTACTTC.

The chain joins TRBV20-1 to TRBJ1-4; D not certain. Germline assignment: CDR1 DFQATT and CDR2 SNEGSKA (reference sequence). V lost 1 base and J 7 bases, leaving 22 bases between the germline ends. The CDR3 consists of 17 residues. DNA of the CDR3: TGCAGTGCTAGAGCCCTCCCCACCCGCAGGATAGTTGAAAAACTGTTTTTT. Translated, it gives CSARALPTRRIVEKLFF.

The sample holds a few counts of this clonotype. The chain carries TRBV9 and TRBJ2-7; D may be TRBD2 (5 bases). Germline V gene lookup returns CDR1 SGDLS and CDR2 YYNGEE. Trimming shortened V by 5 bases and J by 0 bases, and 18 bases separated the two germline ends. The CDR3 is 16 residues long. The CDR3, as DNA: TGTGCCAGCAGTCCCCGCCGGGGTATCGTCTCCTACGAGCAGTACTTC. This translates into CASSPRRGIVSYEQYF.

This clonotype showed up just a few times. J is TRBJ2-3 and V is TRBV7-2; the D call may be TRBD1 or TRBD2 (6 bases each). Germline CDR1 SGHTA, CDR2 FQGNSA. Between the trimmed V and J ends, which lost 2 bases and 6 bases, there was a span of 18 bases. The CDR3 extends over 16 amino acids. The CDR3 coding sequence is TGTGCCAGCAGCTTAATATGGGGGGCCCTAAGGGATACGCAGTATTTT. Protein product: CASSLIWGALRDTQYF. Full variable domain (rest looked up from reference TRBV7-2 and TRBJ2-3): GAGVSQSPSNKVTEKGKDVELRCDPISGHTALYWYRQSLGQGLEFLIYFQGNSAPDKSGLPSDRFSAERTGGSVSTLTIQRTQQEDSAVYLCASSLIWGALRDTQYFGPGTRLTVL.